The clone carrying this TCR beta chain was detected ten times or more. The authors ran a second PCR of roughly 6 to 12 cycles using a sample-barcoded 5' primer and a J-beta primer mix. Each cDNA molecule carried a tag from a template-switch adaptor that contained 12 random nucleotides. TCRdb re-analysed the 5' RACE reads in MiXCR, keeping a single row per CDR3 protein. The sample has hundreds of thousands of distinct CDR3 sequences; more than 20% are singletons. These data originate in a study of blood T cells in healthy people across ages. CDR1 and CDR2 from the germline V gene are LGHNT and FRNRAP. V lost 7 bases and J lost 5, with 18 bases in between. This CDR3 is built from 14 residues. Extraction yielded at least 5 micrograms of total RNA per sample. The same sample was also studied in work on T cells of mothers and their children. As that study records: The TCR beta CDR3 read count exceeded 9 million for each mother and was several million for each child.

The J gene is TRBJ2-7, the V gene TRBV12-5, with D possibly TRBD2 on 6 matching bases. The receptor was isolated from a boy aged 5-17 years in good health. The sequenced sample was blood. CDR3 DNA sequence: TGTGCTAGTGTCCGGAGGGTTCTCGGGGACGAGCAGTACTTC. It codes for CASVRRVLGDEQYF.